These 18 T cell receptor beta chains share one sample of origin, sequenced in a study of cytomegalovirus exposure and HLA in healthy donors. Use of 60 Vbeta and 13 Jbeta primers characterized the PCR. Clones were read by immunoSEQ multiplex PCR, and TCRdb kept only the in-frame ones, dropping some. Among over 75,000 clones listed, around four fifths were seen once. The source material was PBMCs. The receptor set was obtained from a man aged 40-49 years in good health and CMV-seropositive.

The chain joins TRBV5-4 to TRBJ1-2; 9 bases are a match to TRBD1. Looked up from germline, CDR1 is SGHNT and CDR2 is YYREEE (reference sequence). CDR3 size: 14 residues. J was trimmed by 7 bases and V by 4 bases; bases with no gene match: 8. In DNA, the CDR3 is TGTGCCAGCAGCCCCCCGGACAGGGGACGTGGCTACACCTTC. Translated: CASSPPDRGRGYTF.

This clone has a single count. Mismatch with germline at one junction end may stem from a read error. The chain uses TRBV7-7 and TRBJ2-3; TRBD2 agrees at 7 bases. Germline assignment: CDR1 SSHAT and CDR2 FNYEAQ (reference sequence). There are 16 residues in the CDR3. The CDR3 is CASSLLGGGSTDTQYF. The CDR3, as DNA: TGTGCTAGCAGCTTATTGGGCGGGGGAAGCACAGATACGCAGTATTTT.

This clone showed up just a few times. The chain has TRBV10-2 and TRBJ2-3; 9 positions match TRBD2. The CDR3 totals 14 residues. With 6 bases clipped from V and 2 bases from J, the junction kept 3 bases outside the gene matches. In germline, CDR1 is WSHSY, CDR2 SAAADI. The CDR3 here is CASSLAGITDTQYF. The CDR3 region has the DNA TGCGCCAGCAGCCTAGCGGGGATCACAGATACGCAGTATTTT.

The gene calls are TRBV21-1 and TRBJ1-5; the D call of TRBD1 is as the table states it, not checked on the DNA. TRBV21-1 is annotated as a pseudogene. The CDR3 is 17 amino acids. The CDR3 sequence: CASSRSGQGARDQPQHF. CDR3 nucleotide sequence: TGTGCCAGCAGCAGATCAGGACAGGGGGCGCGGGATCAGCCCCAGCATTTT.

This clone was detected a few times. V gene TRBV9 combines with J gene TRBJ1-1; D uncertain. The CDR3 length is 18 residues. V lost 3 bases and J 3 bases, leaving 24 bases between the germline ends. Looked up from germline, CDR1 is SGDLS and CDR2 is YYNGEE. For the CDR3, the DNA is TGTGCCAGCAGCGCCCGCGTTCTAGATGGTGGCAGTCACACTGAAGCTTTCTTT. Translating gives CASSARVLDGGSHTEAFF.

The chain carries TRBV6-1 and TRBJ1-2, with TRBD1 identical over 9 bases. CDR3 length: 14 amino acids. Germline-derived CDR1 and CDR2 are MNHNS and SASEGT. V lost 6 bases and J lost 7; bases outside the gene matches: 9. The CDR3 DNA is TGTGCCAGCAGCAGGACAGGGGTGGACAGTGGCTACACCTTC. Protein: CASSRTGVDSGYTF.

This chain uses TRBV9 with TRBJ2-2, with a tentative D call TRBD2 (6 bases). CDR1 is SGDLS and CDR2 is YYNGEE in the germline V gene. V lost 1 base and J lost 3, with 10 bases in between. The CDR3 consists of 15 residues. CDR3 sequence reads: CASSVRVADTGELFF. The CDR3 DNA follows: TGTGCCAGCAGCGTACGGGTAGCGGACACCGGGGAGCTGTTTTTT.

The CDR3 bases are TGTGCCAGCTCAGAGACAGGGGGGAACACTGAAGCTTTCTTT. Protein: CASSETGGNTEAFF. The gene calls are TRBV18 and TRBJ1-1; TRBD1 aligns across 9 bases. Germline V gives CDR1 KGHSH, CDR2 LQKENI. Unmatched junction bases numbered 2, after V lost 5 bases and J lost 1 base. This CDR3 has 14 amino acids. Full variable domain (rest looked up from reference TRBV18 and TRBJ1-1): NAGVMQNPRHLVRRRGQEARLRCSPMKGHSHVYWYRQLPEEGLKFMVYLQKENIIDESGMPKERFSAEFPKEGPSILRIQQVVRGDSAAYFCASSETGGNTEAFFGQGTRLTVV.

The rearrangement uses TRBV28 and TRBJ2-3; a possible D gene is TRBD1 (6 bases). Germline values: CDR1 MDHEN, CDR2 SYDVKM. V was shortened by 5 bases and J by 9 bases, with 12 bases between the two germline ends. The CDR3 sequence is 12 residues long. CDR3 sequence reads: CASSDSRGTQYF. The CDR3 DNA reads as TGTGCCAGCAGTGATAGTAGGGGGACGCAGTATTTT.

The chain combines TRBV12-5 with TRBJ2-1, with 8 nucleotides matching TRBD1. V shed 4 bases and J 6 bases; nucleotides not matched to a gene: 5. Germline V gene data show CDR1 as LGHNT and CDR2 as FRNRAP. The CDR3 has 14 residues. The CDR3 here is CASGSPDRVNEQFF. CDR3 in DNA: TGTGCTAGTGGTTCTCCGGACAGGGTCAATGAGCAGTTCTTC.

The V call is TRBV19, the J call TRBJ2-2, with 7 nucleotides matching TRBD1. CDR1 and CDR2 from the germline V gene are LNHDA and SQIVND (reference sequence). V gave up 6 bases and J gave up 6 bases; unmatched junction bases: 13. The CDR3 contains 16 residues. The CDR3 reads CASSPMGVQGSGELFF. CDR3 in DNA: TGTGCCAGTAGCCCCATGGGGGTACAGGGGTCCGGGGAGCTGTTTTTT.

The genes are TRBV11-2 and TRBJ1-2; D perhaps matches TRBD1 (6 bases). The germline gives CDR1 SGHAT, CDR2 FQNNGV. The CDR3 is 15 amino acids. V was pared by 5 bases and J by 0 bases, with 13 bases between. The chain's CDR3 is CASSKRQVPNYGYTF. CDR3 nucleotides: TGTGCCAGCAGCAAACGACAGGTTCCTAACTATGGCTACACCTTC.

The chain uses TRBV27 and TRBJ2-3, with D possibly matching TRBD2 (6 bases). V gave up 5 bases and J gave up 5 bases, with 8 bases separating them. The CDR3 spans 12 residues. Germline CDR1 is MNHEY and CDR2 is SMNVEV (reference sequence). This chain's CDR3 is CASSAGLDTQYF. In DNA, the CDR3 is TGTGCCAGCAGTGCGGGACTAGATACGCAGTATTTT.

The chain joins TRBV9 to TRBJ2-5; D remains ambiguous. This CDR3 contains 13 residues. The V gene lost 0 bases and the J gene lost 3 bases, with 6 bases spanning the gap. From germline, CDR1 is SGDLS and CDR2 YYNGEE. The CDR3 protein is CASSVGSEETQYF. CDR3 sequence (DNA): TGTGCCAGCAGCGTAGGGAGTGAAGAGACCCAGTACTTC.

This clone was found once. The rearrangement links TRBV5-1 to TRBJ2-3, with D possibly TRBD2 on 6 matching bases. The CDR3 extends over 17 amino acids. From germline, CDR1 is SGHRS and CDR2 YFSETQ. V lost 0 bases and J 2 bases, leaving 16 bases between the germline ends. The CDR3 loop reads CASSLGRAGQVTDTQYF. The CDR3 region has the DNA TGCGCCAGCAGCTTGGGGCGGGCGGGGCAAGTCACAGATACGCAGTATTTT.

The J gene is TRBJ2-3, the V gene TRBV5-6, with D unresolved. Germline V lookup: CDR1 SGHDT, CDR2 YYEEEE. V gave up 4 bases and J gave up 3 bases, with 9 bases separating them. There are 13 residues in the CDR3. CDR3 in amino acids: CASSVRSTDTQYF. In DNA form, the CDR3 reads TGTGCCAGCAGCGTCAGGTCAACAGATACGCAGTATTTT.

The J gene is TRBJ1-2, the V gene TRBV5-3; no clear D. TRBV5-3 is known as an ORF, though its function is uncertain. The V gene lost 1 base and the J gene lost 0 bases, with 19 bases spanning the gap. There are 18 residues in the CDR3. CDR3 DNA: TGTGCCAGAAGCTTGTGGTCAGGCGACGCATTTTCTAACTATGGCTACACCTTC. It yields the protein CARSLWSGDAFSNYGYTF.

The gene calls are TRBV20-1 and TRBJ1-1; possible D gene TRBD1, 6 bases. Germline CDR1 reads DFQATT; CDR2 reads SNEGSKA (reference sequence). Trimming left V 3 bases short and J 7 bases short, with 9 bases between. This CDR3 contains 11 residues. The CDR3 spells CSARDSREAFF. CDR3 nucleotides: TGCAGTGCTAGGGACAGCCGTGAAGCTTTCTTT.